A selection of T cell receptor beta chains follows, all from one sample in a study of PD-1 blockade in classical Hodgkin lymphoma. Produced via immunoSEQ multiplex PCR; TCRdb's table is partial and in-frame only. The profile shows 46,000 or so clones, around three quarters of them singletons. The source was peripheral blood mononuclear cells (PBMCs), collected before the second cycle of nivolumab. The source of these receptors is a human donor with classical Hodgkin lymphoma. The CDR3 runs from the conserved cysteine through the conserved F or W. Fields, in order: V gene, J gene, clone size, CDR3 protein. For some rows the clone size is stated as once, few or many, or as a class when expanded; others skip it.

V gene: TRBV14; J gene: TRBJ2-7; clone size: once; CDR3 protein: CASSQVYWAGSYEQYF
V gene: TRBV5-1; J gene: TRBJ1-4; clone size: once; CDR3 protein: CASSLVPATTNEKLFF
V gene: TRBV19; J gene: TRBJ1-5; clone size: NA; CDR3 protein: CASSTAARQPQHF
V gene: TRBV6-5; J gene: TRBJ1-2; clone size: NA; CDR3 protein: CASSYQQGNYGYTF
V gene: TRBV30; J gene: TRBJ1-1; clone size: NA; CDR3 protein: CAWSVHEGTEAFF
V gene: TRBV25-1; J gene: TRBJ2-7; clone size: NA; CDR3 protein: CASYGGAYEQYF
V gene: TRBV18; J gene: TRBJ2-7; clone size: NA; CDR3 protein: CASSPTADYEQYF
V gene: TRBV5-6; J gene: TRBJ2-1; clone size: once; CDR3 protein: CASSYPDRDNEQFF
V gene: TRBV5-4; J gene: TRBJ2-6; clone size: NA; CDR3 protein: CASSPPGQGYSGANVLTF
V gene: TRBV5-6; J gene: TRBJ2-3; clone size: NA; CDR3 protein: CASSLAGLAGTDTQYF
V gene: TRBV27; J gene: TRBJ2-7; clone size: once; CDR3 protein: CASSPRLFGLAGGLSDEQYF
V gene: TRBV11-2; J gene: TRBJ2-3; clone size: NA; CDR3 protein: CASSLRALARGSGTDTQYF
V gene: TRBV7-2; J gene: TRBJ2-7; clone size: NA; CDR3 protein: CASSYDEEGGSYEQYF
V gene: TRBV7-2; J gene: TRBJ1-1; clone size: NA; CDR3 protein: CASSPTLNRETEAFF
V gene: TRBV30; J gene: TRBJ1-6; clone size: many; CDR3 protein: CAWGQTYNSPLHF
V gene: TRBV27; J gene: TRBJ2-2; clone size: NA; CDR3 protein: CASSTYRGTGELFF
V gene: TRBV7-2; J gene: TRBJ1-1; clone size: NA; CDR3 protein: CASSPGQVREAFF
V gene: TRBV7-3; J gene: TRBJ2-2; clone size: NA; CDR3 protein: CASSLSWDTGELFF
V gene: TRBV27; J gene: TRBJ2-3; clone size: NA; CDR3 protein: CASSARGIPGTDTQYF
V gene: TRBV20-1; J gene: TRBJ1-2; clone size: NA; CDR3 protein: CSASGSGYTF
V gene: TRBV27; J gene: TRBJ2-3; clone size: once; CDR3 protein: CASSFNLRGSDTQYF
V gene: TRBV4-3; J gene: TRBJ1-6; clone size: NA; CDR3 protein: CASSQGISGTSANALHF
V gene: TRBV28; J gene: TRBJ2-3; clone size: NA; CDR3 protein: CASSFHGGPEQYF
V gene: TRBV18; J gene: TRBJ2-1; clone size: NA; CDR3 protein: CASSPNRVDAGEQFF
V gene: TRBV6-5; J gene: TRBJ2-7; clone size: NA; CDR3 protein: CASSYSGGGHSYEQYF
V gene: TRBV27; J gene: TRBJ2-5; clone size: NA; CDR3 protein: CASSLTYRLAGGQETQYF
V gene: TRBV30; J gene: TRBJ2-2; clone size: once; CDR3 protein: CAWRLAGGPSGELFF
V gene: TRBV6-5; J gene: TRBJ1-2; clone size: NA; CDR3 protein: CASTQGAGLNGYTF
V gene: TRBV21-1; J gene: TRBJ1-1; clone size: few; CDR3 protein: CASSKALPSVRTEAFF
V gene: TRBV5-1; J gene: TRBJ1-1; clone size: NA; CDR3 protein: CASSRGGDSVSEAFF
V gene: TRBV27; J gene: TRBJ2-7; clone size: NA; CDR3 protein: CASSLTGPYSYEQYF
V gene: TRBV9; J gene: TRBJ2-3; clone size: NA; CDR3 protein: CASSVVGNTDTQYF
V gene: TRBV20-1; J gene: TRBJ1-5; clone size: NA; CDR3 protein: CSASYQPQHF
V gene: TRBV9; J gene: TRBJ1-6; clone size: once; CDR3 protein: CASSVSGGASPLHF
V gene: TRBV28; J gene: TRBJ1-2; clone size: NA; CDR3 protein: CAIRQGYGYTF
V gene: TRBV2; J gene: TRBJ2-1; clone size: NA; CDR3 protein: CASSDPFRDYAYNEQFF
V gene: TRBV6-6; J gene: TRBJ1-1; clone size: NA; CDR3 protein: CASSDGQNTEAFF
V gene: TRBV7-2; J gene: TRBJ2-7; clone size: NA; CDR3 protein: CASSPHHEQYF
V gene: TRBV19; J gene: TRBJ2-6; clone size: NA; CDR3 protein: CASSIESSGANVLTF
V gene: TRBV6-4; J gene: TRBJ2-3; clone size: NA; CDR3 protein: CASAAGGREGDTQYF
V gene: TRBV10-3; J gene: TRBJ2-5; clone size: NA; CDR3 protein: CAISESGGIQETQYF
V gene: TRBV7-3; J gene: TRBJ1-5; clone size: NA; CDR3 protein: CASSLSWGQPQHF
V gene: TRBV2; J gene: TRBJ2-1; clone size: once; CDR3 protein: CASSESVARRYNEQFF
V gene: TRBV6-5; J gene: TRBJ2-1; clone size: NA; CDR3 protein: CASSYSGDNEQFF
V gene: TRBV6-6; J gene: TRBJ1-2; clone size: NA; CDR3 protein: CASSYRNRGSTF
V gene: TRBV9; J gene: TRBJ2-5; clone size: NA; CDR3 protein: CASSLTPRTSTETQYF
V gene: TRBV30; J gene: TRBJ1-6; clone size: NA; CDR3 protein: CAWSVGESSYNSPLHF
V gene: TRBV5-1; J gene: TRBJ2-7; clone size: NA; CDR3 protein: CASSLGDRGLDEQYF
V gene: TRBV4-2; J gene: TRBJ2-2; clone size: few; CDR3 protein: CASSLPIGQGGTGELFF
V gene: TRBV9; J gene: TRBJ2-3; clone size: NA; CDR3 protein: CASSDERTGSTDTQYF
V gene: TRBV11-2; J gene: TRBJ1-4; clone size: NA; CDR3 protein: CASSLPMTATNEKLFF
V gene: TRBV27; J gene: TRBJ2-6; clone size: NA; CDR3 protein: CASSHSSGANVLTF
V gene: TRBV9; J gene: TRBJ1-1; clone size: few; CDR3 protein: CASSVAAYGGRANTEAFF
V gene: TRBV7-2; J gene: TRBJ2-5; clone size: NA; CDR3 protein: CASSRARTGAQETQYF
V gene: TRBV4-1; J gene: TRBJ1-1; clone size: few; CDR3 protein: CASSQGGPRDTEAFF
V gene: TRBV5-4; J gene: TRBJ1-2; clone size: NA; CDR3 protein: CASSVDGNYGYTF